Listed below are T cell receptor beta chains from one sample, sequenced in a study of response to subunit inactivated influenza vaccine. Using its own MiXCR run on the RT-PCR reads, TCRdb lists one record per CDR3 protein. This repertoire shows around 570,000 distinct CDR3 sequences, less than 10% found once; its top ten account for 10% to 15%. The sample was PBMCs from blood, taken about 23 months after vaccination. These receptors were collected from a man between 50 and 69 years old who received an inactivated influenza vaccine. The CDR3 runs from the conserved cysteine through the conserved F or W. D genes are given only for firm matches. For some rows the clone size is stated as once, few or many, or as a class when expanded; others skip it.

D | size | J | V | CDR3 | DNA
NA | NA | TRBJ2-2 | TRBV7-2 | CASSYQSGNTGELFF | TGTGCCAGCAGTTACCAATCAGGGAACACCGGGGAGCTGTTTTTT
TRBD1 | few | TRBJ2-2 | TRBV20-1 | CSARDLRLGQGGTGELFF | TGCAGTGCTAGAGATCTTAGGTTGGGACAGGGCGGCACCGGGGAGCTGTTTTTT
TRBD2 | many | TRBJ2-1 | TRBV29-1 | CSVGSRASGANEQFF | TGCAGCGTTGGTTCTAGGGCTAGCGGGGCGAATGAGCAGTTCTTC
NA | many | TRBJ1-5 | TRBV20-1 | CSARPSGGKQPQHF | TGCAGTGCTAGACCCTCGGGGGGGAAGCAGCCCCAGCATTTT
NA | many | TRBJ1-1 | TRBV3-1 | CASSQSRTAYTEAFF | TGTGCCAGCAGCCAATCCAGGACAGCCTACACTGAAGCTTTCTTT
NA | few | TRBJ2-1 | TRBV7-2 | CASSRPDPSYNEQFF | TGTGCCAGCAGCCGACCGGACCCGTCCTACAATGAGCAGTTCTTC
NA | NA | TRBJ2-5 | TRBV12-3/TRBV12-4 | CASSLGFIETQYF | TGTGCCAGCAGTCTAGGGTTTATAGAGACCCAGTACTTC
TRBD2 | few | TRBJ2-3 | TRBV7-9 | CALIGGRDHTDTQYF | TGTGCCCTCATAGGCGGGAGGGATCACACAGATACGCAGTATTTT
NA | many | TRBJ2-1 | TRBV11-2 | CASSNDISGHRDEQFF | TGTGCCAGCAGCAACGACATTTCTGGTCATCGGGATGAGCAGTTCTTC
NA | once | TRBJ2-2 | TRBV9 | CASSAGGVDTGELFF | TGTGCCAGCAGCGCCGGTGGAGTGGATACCGGGGAGCTGTTTTTT
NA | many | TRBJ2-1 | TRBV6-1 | CASSVIAEPYNEQFF | TGTGCCAGCAGCGTTATAGCGGAGCCCTACAATGAGCAGTTCTTC
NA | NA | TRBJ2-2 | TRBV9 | CASTRDRIENTGELFF | TGTGCCAGCACTCGAGACAGAATAGAGAACACCGGGGAGCTGTTTTTT
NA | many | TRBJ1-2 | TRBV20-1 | CSARVGWIGYTF | TGCAGTGCTAGAGTCGGTTGGATAGGCTACACCTTC
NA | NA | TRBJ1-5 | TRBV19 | CASSILGQPQHF | TGTGCCAGTAGTATCCTTGGCCAGCCCCAGCATTTT